The 21 T cell receptor beta chains below all came from one sample that was sequenced in a study of cytomegalovirus exposure and HLA in healthy donors. Libraries were prepared by immunoSEQ multiplex PCR; TCRdb keeps only in-frame clonotypes and omits some of them. The table shows over 110,000 clones, with around 87% occurring only once. Input material: PBMCs. These receptors came from a man between 18 and 29 years old in good health and CMV-seropositive.

The chain recombines TRBV28 with TRBJ2-1; TRBD1 matches at 10 bases. The CDR3 covers 14 residues. Germline V CDR1 and CDR2: MDHEN, SYDVKM. J was trimmed by 13 bases and V by 6 bases; bases with no gene match: 12. As DNA, the CDR3 is TGTGCCAGCAGCAAACCGGGACAGGGGTCTAGACAGTTCTTC. This gives the protein CASSKPGQGSRQFF.

The chain combines TRBV2 with TRBJ1-3; the D is unclear. The CDR3 is made up of 16 amino acids. V was clipped by 2 bases and J by 2 bases, with 13 bases between them. Germline CDR1 SNHLY, CDR2 FYNNEI. The CDR3 bases are TGTGCCAGCAGTGAAACCCTTATGAGGGCTGGAAACACCATATATTTT. It specifies CASSETLMRAGNTIYF.

This chain joins TRBV27 and TRBJ2-1; 9 bases line up with TRBD1. CDR3 length equals 18 residues. The germline V gene encodes CDR1 MNHEY and CDR2 SMNVEV (reference sequence). J gave up 6 bases and V 3 bases, and 15 bases lay outside the gene matches. The CDR3 DNA follows: TGTGCCAGCAGTTTTTTGTCCCACAGGGGGCTGGGTGGCAATGAGCAGTTCTTC. Translated, it gives CASSFLSHRGLGGNEQFF.

The genes are TRBV5-1 and TRBJ1-4; D is undetermined. Per germline, CDR1 SGHRS and CDR2 YFSETQ. CDR3 length: 17 residues. Deletions cut 1 base from V and 2 bases from J, with 15 bases between. CDR3 DNA sequence: TGCGCCAGCAGCTTGTTATCCGGGGTTGTCACTAATGAAAAACTGTTTTTT. Translating it yields CASSLLSGVVTNEKLFF.

The V gene is TRBV15, the J gene TRBJ1-5; TRBD1 aligns across 10 bases. V lost 3 bases and J lost 7; bases outside the gene matches: 9. This CDR3 contains 16 residues. CDR1 and CDR2 (germline): LNHNV, YYDKDF (reference sequence). CDR3 nucleotide sequence: TGTGCCACCAGCAGGGACAGGGGGATGTTCGGGCAGCCCCAGCATTTT. As protein: CATSRDRGMFGQPQHF.

This sequence joins TRBV5-1 and TRBJ2-1; TRBD2 matches at 7 bases. Losses at the gene ends were 4 bases for V and 1 base for J; bases not matched to a gene: 5. CDR1 is SGHRS, CDR2 YFSETQ, per germline. This CDR3 has 15 residues. The CDR3: CASSRRGVSYNEQFF. The CDR3 DNA is TGCGCCAGCAGCCGCCGGGGGGTGTCCTACAATGAGCAGTTCTTC.

The CDR3 DNA follows: TGTGCCAGCAGTCTCCTGCCTACAGTTGAAAAAGAGACCCAGTACTTC. Its protein is CASSLLPTVEKETQYF. This chain connects TRBV27 to TRBJ2-5; D ambiguous. Per germline, CDR1 MNHEY and CDR2 SMNVEV (reference sequence). The germline V and J ends were trimmed by 5 bases and 3 bases, with 19 bases remaining between them. The CDR3 totals 16 residues.

CDR3 sequence: CASSLGLAEYNEQFF. Here the CDR3 DNA reads TGTGCCAGCAGCCTGGGACTAGCGGAATACAATGAGCAGTTCTTC. This chain connects TRBV11-2 to TRBJ2-1, with 11 nucleotides matching TRBD2. This CDR3 contains 15 residues. Germline CDR1 SGHAT, CDR2 FQNNGV. Trimming removed 5 bases from V and 4 bases from J; junction bases left unmatched: 4.

The V and J genes are TRBV30 and TRBJ2-7, with a tentative D call TRBD1 (6 bases). There are 14 residues in the CDR3. Deletions cut 2 bases from V and 2 bases from J, with 13 bases between. Germline V gives CDR1 GTSNPN, CDR2 SVGIG (reference sequence). CDR3 in amino acids: CAWSPTGTPYEQYF. Here the CDR3 DNA reads TGTGCCTGGAGTCCAACAGGGACCCCCTACGAGCAGTACTTC.

The V gene is TRBV5-1, the J gene TRBJ2-7; 12 bases map to TRBD2. This CDR3 has 16 amino acids. Unmatched junction bases numbered 10, after V lost 3 bases and J lost 6 bases. Germline CDR1 is SGHRS and CDR2 is YFSETQ. The CDR3 sequence is CASSWDLLAGGGEQYF. CDR3 nucleotide sequence: TGCGCCAGCAGCTGGGACCTCCTAGCGGGAGGGGGCGAGCAGTACTTC.

V usage is TRBV7-3 and J usage is TRBJ2-1; D may be TRBD1 (6 bases). CDR1 is SGHTA and CDR2 is FQGTGA in the germline V gene. The CDR3 runs to 15 residues. V dropped 2 bases and J dropped 0 bases, with 8 bases sitting between them. Here the CDR3 DNA reads TGTGCCAGCAGCTTATTAGGGGGCTCCTACAATGAGCAGTTCTTC. Encoded protein: CASSLLGGSYNEQFF.

The genes are TRBV27 and TRBJ2-7; 8 positions match TRBD2. The CDR3 is 16 residues long. Germline V gives CDR1 MNHEY, CDR2 SMNVEV (reference sequence). Unmatched junction bases numbered 15, after V lost 10 bases and J lost 1 base. The CDR3 DNA reads as TGTGCCACCATGGGGTCCGTAGCGGGGTCTTCCTACGAGCAGTACTTC. This codes for CATMGSVAGSSYEQYF.

This chain joins TRBV7-6 and TRBJ2-1; 16 nucleotides line up with TRBD2. In germline, CDR1 is SGHVS, CDR2 FNYEAQ. Unmatched junction bases numbered 9, after V lost 3 bases and J lost 1 base. The length of the CDR3 is 20 residues. CDR3 residues: CASSFDSPGLAGGSYNEQFF. For the CDR3, the DNA is TGTGCCAGCAGCTTCGATAGCCCGGGACTAGCGGGAGGGTCCTACAATGAGCAGTTCTTC. The entire variable domain, with the rest obtained from reference TRBV7-6 and TRBJ2-1, is as follows: GAGVSQSPRYKVTKRGQDVALRCDPISGHVSLYWYRQALGQGPEFLTYFNYEAQQDKSGLPNDRFSAERPEGSISTLTIQRTEQRDSAMYRCASSFDSPGLAGGSYNEQFFGPGTRLTVL.

The chain joins TRBV5-6 to TRBJ1-2; 9 bases map to TRBD1. Germline CDR1 is SGHDT and CDR2 is YYEEEE. After removal of 1 base from V and 4 bases from J, the junction contained 8 bases not matched to a gene. This CDR3 comprises 16 residues. The CDR3, as DNA: TGTGCCAGCAGCTTGCTGGGACAGGGTATCGGCTATGGCTACACCTTC. This sequence encodes CASSLLGQGIGYGYTF.

The V gene is TRBV2, the J gene TRBJ1-6; D call uncertain. The CDR3 covers 17 residues. Trimming pared 0 bases from V and 9 bases from J, leaving 18 bases between. Germline CDR1 is SNHLY and CDR2 is FYNNEI. The CDR3 nucleotides are TGTGCCAGCAGTGAAGCGAGAATCTTTCCCGGTGGTTCACCCCTCCACTTT. It translates to CASSEARIFPGGSPLHF. The full variable domain, rest sourced from reference TRBV2 and TRBJ1-6, is EPEVTQTPSHQVTQMGQEVILRCVPISNHLYFYWYRQILGQKVEFLVSFYNNEISEKSEIFDDQFSVERPDGSNFTLKIRSTKLEDSAMYFCASSEARIFPGGSPLHFGNGTRLTVT.

The genes are TRBV6-5 and TRBJ2-1, with 10 bases lining up with TRBD2. The CDR3 is made up of 16 amino acids. V was clipped by 1 base and J by 3 bases; unmatched bases: 3. Germline V gene sequence: CDR1 MNHEY, CDR2 SVGAGI. Here the CDR3 DNA reads TGTGCCAGCAGTTACTGGGGGACTAGCGACTACAATGAGCAGTTCTTC. Amino acids: CASSYWGTSDYNEQFF.

This chain links TRBV7-6 with TRBJ2-1; TRBD1 agrees at 8 bases. This CDR3 spans 15 amino acids. V lost 5 bases and J lost 1; bases outside the gene matches: 4. Germline lookup yields CDR1 SGHVS and CDR2 FNYEAQ. The CDR3: CASSPGQASYNEQFF. Here the CDR3 DNA reads TGTGCCAGCAGCCCGGGACAGGCGTCCTACAATGAGCAGTTCTTC.

The chain's CDR3 is CASSSGGQPITEAFF. For the CDR3, the DNA is TGTGCCAGCAGCTCAGGAGGACAGCCAATTACTGAAGCTTTCTTT. The chain is built from TRBV7-6 and TRBJ1-1; maybe TRBD1 (6 bases). CDR3 length: 15 residues. With 4 bases removed from V and 5 bases from J, the gap between germline ends came to 17 bases. The germline V gene has CDR1 SGHVS and CDR2 FNYEAQ.

This clone has just a few counts. V and J are TRBV10-3 and TRBJ1-5; no clear D gene. V lost 8 bases to trimming and J lost 7 bases, with 15 bases between them. The CDR3 consists of 13 residues. Germline V CDR1 and CDR2: ENHRY, SYGVKD. The CDR3 DNA sequence: TGTGCCATCTGGGCAGGAGAGGGACAGCCCCAGCATTTT. It specifies CAIWAGEGQPQHF.

The chain joins TRBV5-1 to TRBJ2-2; the match to TRBD2 covers 8 bases. The CDR3 has 15 residues. With V trimmed by 7 bases and J by 1 base, 6 bases remained unmatched. The germline V gene encodes CDR1 SGHRS and CDR2 YFSETQ. Here the CDR3 reads CASRPRGGNTGELFF. DNA of the CDR3: TGCGCCAGCCGGCCTCGGGGGGGGAACACCGGGGAGCTGTTTTTT.

The J gene is TRBJ2-3, the V gene TRBV7-9, with D unresolved. Germline V gene sequence: CDR1 SEHNR, CDR2 FQNEAQ (reference sequence). V lost 2 bases, J lost 1 base, and 13 bases lay in between. CDR3 size: 16 residues. In DNA, the CDR3 is TGTGCCAGCAGCTTACTCCGGCGACGGGGCACAGATACGCAGTATTTT. It specifies CASSLLRRRGTDTQYF.